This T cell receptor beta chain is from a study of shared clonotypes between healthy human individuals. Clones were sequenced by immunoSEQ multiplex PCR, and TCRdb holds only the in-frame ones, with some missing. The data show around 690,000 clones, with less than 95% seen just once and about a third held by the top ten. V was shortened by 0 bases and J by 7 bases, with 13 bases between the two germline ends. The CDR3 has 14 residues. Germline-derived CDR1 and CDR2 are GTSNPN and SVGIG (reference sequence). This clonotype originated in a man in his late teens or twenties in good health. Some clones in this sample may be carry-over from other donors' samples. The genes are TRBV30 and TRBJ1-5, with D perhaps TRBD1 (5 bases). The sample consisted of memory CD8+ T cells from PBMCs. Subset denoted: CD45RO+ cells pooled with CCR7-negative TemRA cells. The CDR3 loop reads CAWSVPSGGQPQHF. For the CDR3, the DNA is TGTGCCTGGAGTGTACCCAGCGGGGGGCAGCCCCAGCATTTT. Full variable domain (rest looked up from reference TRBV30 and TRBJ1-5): SQTIHQWPATLVQPVGSPLSLECTVEGTSNPNLYWYRQAAGRGLQLLFYSVGIGQISSEVPQNLSASRPQDRQFILSSKKLLLSDSGFYLCAWSVPSGGQPQHFGDGTRLSIL.